The clone carrying this TCR beta chain was observed many times. The target antigen is unknown. There were TCR beta CDR3 regions amplified from RNA transcripts. With the HTBI primer set, the TCR CDR3 went through a first round of RT-PCR. TCRdb used MiXCR to reprocess the multiplex PCR reads, holding one entry per CDR3 protein. The repertoire has about 760,000 distinct CDR3 sequences, approximately 40% of them found once; the top ten carry around 32%. The sample belongs to a study of T cells in Graves' hyperthyroidism and ophthalmopathy. A lack of ophthalmopathy progression within 18 months defined stable Graves' hyperthyroidism. Exclusion followed for patients with uncontrolled infection, other autoimmune disease, pregnancy or lactation. Out of roughly 9.1 ml of fresh peripheral blood came the PBMCs. Study-wide findings and caveats: With a median lead of approximately 6 months before onset, the model predicted ophthalmopathy.

J was trimmed by 6 bases and V by 3 bases; bases with no gene match: 6. This CDR3 is 14 amino acids long. Looked up from germline, CDR1 is KGHDR and CDR2 is SFDVKD. The receptor was derived from a woman in her thirties or forties with Graves' hyperthyroidism. This chain joins TRBV24-1 and TRBJ1-1, with 7 bases lining up with TRBD1. The sequencing input was blood. For the CDR3, the DNA is TGTGCCACCAGTGATAACGACAGGGACTCTGAAGCTTTCTTT. This gives the protein CATSDNDRDSEAFF.